Below, one TCR beta chain is given with its context. This sample was included in a study of cytomegalovirus exposure and HLA in healthy donors. Looking at the study overall: The study placed about 86% of its approximately 360 genotyped donors in the Caucasian-associated ancestry cluster.

The donors gave bone marrow, and they were healthy. Vbeta (60) and Jbeta (13) primers were used in the PCR. Repertoires were generated with immunoSEQ multiplex PCR, while TCRdb's copy carries only in-frame clones and drops some. There are about 110,000 clones in the sample, with 5.5% to 8% held by the top ten. This CDR3 region has 16 residues. Between the trimmed V and J ends, which lost 4 bases and 2 bases, there was a span of 15 bases. Germline V CDR1 and CDR2: SGHAT, FQNNGV. This receptor was taken from a middle-aged man in good health and CMV-seropositive. The chain uses TRBV11-2 and TRBJ2-1; perhaps TRBD2 as D (6 bases). The sequencing sample was made of PBMCs. Here the CDR3 DNA reads TGTGCCAGCAGCTCCGGGAGCGGGCTCGCCTACAATGAGCAGTTCTTC. This codes for CASSSGSGLAYNEQFF.